This TCR beta chain was obtained from a study of blood T cell repertoires in COVID-19. The CDR3 has 13 amino acids. V was pared by 4 bases and J by 1 base, with 8 bases between. Germline values: CDR1 SGHRS, CDR2 YFSETQ. The protocol was immunoSEQ multiplex PCR, while the TCRdb copy is restricted to in-frame clones and leaves out a portion. The sample yields about 87,000 clones, around 88% seen once. The chain has TRBV5-1 and TRBJ1-1; weak D call: TRBD1 (6 bases). The clonotype was recovered from a woman aged 60 to 75 with acute or convalescent COVID-19. Sequenced input: peripheral blood. The CDR3 here is CASSRGQNTEAFF. CDR3 DNA sequence: TGCGCCAGCAGCCGGGGACAGAACACTGAAGCTTTCTTT.